The 14 T cell receptor beta chains listed next were all sequenced from one sample in a study of blood T cell repertoires in COVID-19. Generated by immunoSEQ multiplex PCR, the TCRdb table keeps only in-frame clones and is missing some. This table has 220,000 or so clones, approximately 83% appearing once. The material sequenced was PBMCs or T cells enriched from blood (not recorded which). The receptors here all came from a woman aged 40 to 50 with acute COVID-19.

This clone occurred a few times. The rearrangement links TRBV15 to TRBJ2-3; TRBD1 matches 9 bases. Germline V gene data show CDR1 as LNHNV and CDR2 as YYDKDF (reference sequence). The V and J ends lost 1 base and 6 bases, in that order; junction bases with no gene match: 2. The length of the CDR3 is 14 residues. CDR3 bases: TGTGCCACCAGCAGAGCTGGACAGGGGGATACGCAGTATTTT. Translating it yields CATSRAGQGDTQYF.

This rearrangement joins TRBV6-5 to TRBJ2-4; D is perhaps TRBD2 (6 bases). V shed 5 bases and J shed 4 bases, with 12 bases lying between them. This CDR3 is built from 14 residues. Per the germline V gene, CDR1 is MNHEY and CDR2 is SVGAGI. The CDR3 nucleotides read TGTGCCAGCAGTAGAACTAGCAATAAAAACATTCAGTACTTC. It yields the protein CASSRTSNKNIQYF.

The J gene is TRBJ2-5, the V gene TRBV11-3; TRBD2 agrees at 8 bases. V was pared by 3 bases and J by 4 bases, with 1 base of the junction left unmatched. Germline values: CDR1 SGHNT, CDR2 YENEEA. The CDR3 has 13 residues. CDR3 sequence (DNA): TGTGCCAGCAGCTTGACTAGCGCAGAGACCCAGTACTTC. Its protein product is CASSLTSAETQYF.

A few counts support this clone. The chain carries TRBV2 and TRBJ2-2; D gene uncertain. V lost 5 bases, J lost 3 bases, and 10 bases lay in between. CDR3 length: 14 residues. Per germline, CDR1 SNHLY and CDR2 FYNNEI. This chain's CDR3 is CASSTPAYTGELFF. CDR3 coding DNA: TGTGCCAGCAGTACACCCGCCTACACCGGGGAGCTGTTTTTT.

This sequence joins TRBV6-5 and TRBJ1-1, with a tentative D call TRBD1 (5 bases). This CDR3 region has 14 residues. Trimming removed 2 bases at V and 3 bases at J, with 10 bases between. The germline V gene encodes CDR1 MNHEY and CDR2 SVGAGI. This chain's CDR3 is CASSYQAGDTEAFF. The CDR3 nucleotides read TGTGCCAGCAGTTACCAGGCGGGGGACACTGAAGCTTTCTTT.

This chain uses TRBV6-5 with TRBJ2-5; 9 bases fit TRBD2. Germline CDR1 and CDR2: MNHEY and SVGAGI. V lost 6 bases, J lost 4 bases, and 3 bases stayed unmatched. The CDR3 is 13 amino acids. The chain's CDR3 is CASSLAGAETQYF. The CDR3 bases are TGTGCCAGCAGCTTAGCGGGAGCAGAGACCCAGTACTTC.

The chain carries TRBV11-2 and TRBJ1-2; possible D gene TRBD1, 6 bases. Deletions cut 0 bases from V and 2 bases from J, with 7 bases between. Germline loops: CDR1 SGHAT, CDR2 FQNNGV. The CDR3 has 14 amino acids. CDR3 in DNA: TGTGCCAGCAGCTTAGACAGGGGAAACTATGGCTACACCTTC. It codes for CASSLDRGNYGYTF.

V gene TRBV3-1 (or the pseudogene TRBV3-2) combines with J gene TRBJ2-3, with 10 bases that match TRBD2. With 1 base clipped from V and 5 bases from J, the junction kept 15 bases outside the gene matches. This CDR3 is 19 amino acids long. Germline lookup yields CDR1 LGHDT and CDR2 YNNKEL (reference sequence). CDR3 loop: CASSQVGFGAGGPRDTQYF. The CDR3 DNA follows: TGTGCCAGCAGCCAAGTCGGTTTCGGAGCGGGGGGGCCTAGAGATACGCAGTATTTT.

CDR3 DNA sequence: TGCGCCAGCAGCTTGGGCTGGACAAGAGACACCGGGGAGCTGTTTTTT. This codes for CASSLGWTRDTGELFF. The chain employs TRBV5-1 and TRBJ2-2; a weak D match, TRBD1 (5 bases). Germline V gene data show CDR1 as SGHRS and CDR2 as YFSETQ. CDR3 length: 16 amino acids. Trimming removed 0 bases at V and 3 bases at J, with 12 bases between.

This clone was seen just once. The chain is built from TRBV5-8 and TRBJ2-1; 12 nucleotides align to TRBD2. CDR1 SGHTS and CDR2 YDEGEE come from the germline V gene. The V segment lost 3 bases and the J segment 3 bases; nucleotides outside the gene matches: 10. This CDR3 contains 18 residues. The CDR3 is CASSWAPTSGSVYNEQFF. The DNA of the CDR3 is TGTGCCAGCAGCTGGGCCCCGACTAGCGGGAGTGTCTACAATGAGCAGTTCTTC. Complete variable domain (other parts from reference TRBV5-8 and TRBJ2-1): EAGVTQSPTHLIKTRGQQATLRCSPISGHTSVYWYQQALGLGLQFLLWYDEGEERNRGNFPPRFSGRQFPNYSSELNVNALELEDSALYLCASSWAPTSGSVYNEQFFGPGTRLTVL.

CDR3 loop: CASSLAAGLAGSYNEQFF. CDR3 nucleotides: TGCGCCAGCAGCTTGGCCGCAGGACTAGCGGGCTCCTACAATGAGCAGTTCTTC. V gene TRBV5-1 combines with J gene TRBJ2-1; 11 bases align to TRBD2. Germline trimming cut 0 bases from V and 0 bases from J; bases unmatched to any gene: 5. CDR3 length equals 18 residues. The V gene's germline CDR1 is SGHRS and CDR2 YFSETQ. The full variable domain, its missing parts supplied by reference TRBV5-1 and TRBJ2-1, is KAGVTQTPRYLIKTRGQQVTLSCSPISGHRSVSWYQQTPGQGLQFLFEYFSETQRNKGNFPGRFSGRQFSNSRSEMNVSTLELGDSALYLCASSLAAGLAGSYNEQFFGPGTRLTVL.

The V call is TRBV5-4, the J call TRBJ1-1; D ambiguous. Germline CDR1 reads SGHNT; CDR2 reads YYREEE (reference sequence). Trimming took 7 bases from V and 1 from J, leaving 8 bases between them. CDR3 length: 12 residues. CDR3 bases: TGTGCCAGCCGGCGGGGGAACACTGAAGCTTTCTTT. It yields the protein CASRRGNTEAFF.

The sample holds a few counts of this clone. This chain connects TRBV4-1 to TRBJ2-1, with 7 bases that match TRBD1. Germline-derived CDR1 and CDR2 are MGHRA and YSYEKL. The CDR3 is made up of 16 amino acids. V was pared by 2 bases and J by 0 bases, with 4 bases of the junction left unmatched. The CDR3 nucleotides are TGCGCCAGCAGCCAACAGACAGGGCGCTCCTACAATGAGCAGTTCTTC. The encoded protein is CASSQQTGRSYNEQFF.

J is TRBJ1-1 and V is TRBV9; TRBD1 matches at 7 bases. V gave up 4 bases and J gave up 5 bases; unmatched junction bases: 17. Germline V gene sequence: CDR1 SGDLS, CDR2 YYNGEE. The CDR3 loop spans 17 amino acids. CDR3 protein: CASSSHPIGQAYTEAFF. In DNA, the CDR3 is TGTGCCAGCAGCTCCCATCCCATTGGACAGGCTTATACTGAAGCTTTCTTT.